The 2 T cell receptor beta chains reported below all come from one sample, sequenced in a study of Tregs in tolerant kidney transplant recipients. Sequencing used immunoSEQ multiplex PCR; TCRdb keeps in-frame clones, though not all of them. The repertoire includes tens of thousands of clones, more than 95% of them detected once, and around 0.3% sits in the top ten. Sequenced here: Tregs from blood, sampled before the transplant. All receptors derive from a human donor who received a combined kidney and bone marrow transplant.

V gene TRBV5-1 combines with J gene TRBJ1-2; D is ambiguous. Deletions cut 4 bases from V and 4 bases from J, with 20 bases between. Germline CDR1 reads SGHRS; CDR2 reads YFSETQ. The CDR3 is made up of 16 amino acids. CDR3: CASSGGPNLGFYGYTF. The CDR3 DNA sequence: TGCGCCAGCAGCGGAGGGCCGAACCTGGGATTCTATGGCTACACCTTC.

The J gene is TRBJ1-2, the V gene TRBV9; 9 bases line up with TRBD1. The CDR3 is made up of 14 amino acids. Germline assignment: CDR1 SGDLS and CDR2 YYNGEE. The trim removed 5 bases at V and 0 bases at J, leaving 2 bases unmatched. The CDR3, as DNA: TGTGCCAGCAGAGGGACAGGGACTAACTATGGCTACACCTTC. Its translation is CASRGTGTNYGYTF. The whole variable domain, filled in from reference TRBV9 and TRBJ1-2, reads DSGVTQTPKHLITATGQRVTLRCSPRSGDLSVYWYQQSLDQGLQFLIQYYNGEERAKGNILERFSAQQFPDLHSELNLSSLELGDSALYFCASRGTGTNYGYTFGSGTRLTVV.